Below, one T cell receptor beta chain is given with its context. Treatment: oral pan-JAK inhibitor, 5-10 mg twice daily. As part of sample collection, lesional scalp punch biopsies and peripheral blood were taken from alopecia areata patients. Extracted RNA was reverse transcribed into cDNA, the sequencing template. The repertoire was sequenced with immunoSEQ multiplex PCR; TCRdb's copy has only in-frame clones and lacks some. The table shows 95,000 to 100,000 clones, with about 61% occurring only once. The data are from a study of CD8+ T cells in alopecia areata. The origin of this receptor is a human donor with alopecia areata. This material consisted of CD8+ T cells sorted from blood, taken between weeks 55 and 65, from a patient treated with tofacitinib.

The CDR3 DNA is TGTGCCATCAGTGAGACCAAGGGGAGAGGGCAGCCCCAGCATTTT. Its protein is CAISETKGRGQPQHF. V gene TRBV10-3 combines with J gene TRBJ1-5; possibly TRBD1 for D (5 bases). Germline-derived CDR1 and CDR2 are ENHRY and SYGVKD. CDR3 length: 15 residues. V lost 2 bases and J lost 7, with 15 bases in between.